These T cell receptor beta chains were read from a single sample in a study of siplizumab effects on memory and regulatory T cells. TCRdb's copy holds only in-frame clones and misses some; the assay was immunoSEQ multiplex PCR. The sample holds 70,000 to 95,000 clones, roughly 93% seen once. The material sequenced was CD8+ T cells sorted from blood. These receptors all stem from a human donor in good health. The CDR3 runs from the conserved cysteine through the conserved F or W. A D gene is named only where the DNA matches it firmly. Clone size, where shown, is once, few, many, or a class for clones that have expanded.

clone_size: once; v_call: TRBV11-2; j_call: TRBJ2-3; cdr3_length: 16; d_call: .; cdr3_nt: TGTGCCAGCAGCTCTCCTGGAGGACCTCCCACAGATACGCAGTATTTT; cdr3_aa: CASSSPGGPPTDTQYF
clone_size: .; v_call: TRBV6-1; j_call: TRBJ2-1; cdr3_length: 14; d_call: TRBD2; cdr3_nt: TGTGCCAGCAGTGACCTAGCGGGAAACAATGAGCAGTTCTTC; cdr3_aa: CASSDLAGNNEQFF
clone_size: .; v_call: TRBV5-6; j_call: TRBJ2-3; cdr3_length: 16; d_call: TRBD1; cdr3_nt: TGTGCCAGCAGCATCCGGGACAGGGGGCGCTTAGATACGCAGTATTTT; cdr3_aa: CASSIRDRGRLDTQYF
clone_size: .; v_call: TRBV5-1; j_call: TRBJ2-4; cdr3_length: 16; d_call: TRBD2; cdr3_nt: TGCGCCAGCAGCACCGGGACTAGCGGGTTTGGGAACATTCAGTACTTC; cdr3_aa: CASSTGTSGFGNIQYF
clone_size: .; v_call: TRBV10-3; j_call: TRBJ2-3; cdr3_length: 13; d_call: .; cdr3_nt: TGTGCCATCAACAGAGCTCTCACAGATACGCAGTATTTT; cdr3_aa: CAINRALTDTQYF
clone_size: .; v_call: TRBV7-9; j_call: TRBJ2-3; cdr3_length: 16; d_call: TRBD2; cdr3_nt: TGTGCCAGCAGCTTACCCCAGCGGGAGGGGCCAGATACGCAGTATTTT; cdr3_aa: CASSLPQREGPDTQYF
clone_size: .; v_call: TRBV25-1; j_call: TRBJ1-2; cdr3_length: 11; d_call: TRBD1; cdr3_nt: TGTGCCAGCGCGACAGGGGACGGCTACACCTTC; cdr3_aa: CASATGDGYTF
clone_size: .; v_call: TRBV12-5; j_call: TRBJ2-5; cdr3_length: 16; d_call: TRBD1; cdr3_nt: TGTGCTAGTGGTCCCGGGACAGGGGCTTCCAGGGAGACCCAGTACTTC; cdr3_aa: CASGPGTGASRETQYF
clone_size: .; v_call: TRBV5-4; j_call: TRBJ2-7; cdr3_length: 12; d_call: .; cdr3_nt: TGTGCCAGCAGTACCACAGACTACGAGCAGTACTTC; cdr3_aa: CASSTTDYEQYF
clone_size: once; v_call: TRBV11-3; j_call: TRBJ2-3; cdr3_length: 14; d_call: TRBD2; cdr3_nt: TGTGCCAGCAGCTACGCGGGAGGGTTAGATACGCAGTATTTT; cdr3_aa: CASSYAGGLDTQYF
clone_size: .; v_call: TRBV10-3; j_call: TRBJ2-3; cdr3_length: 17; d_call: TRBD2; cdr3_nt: TGTGCCATCAGTGACCCCGTTGGCGGGGGGGCGTCAGATACGCAGTATTTT; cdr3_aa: CAISDPVGGGASDTQYF
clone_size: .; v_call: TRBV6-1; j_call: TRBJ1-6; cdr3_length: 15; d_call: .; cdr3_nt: TGTGCCAGCAGTGAACATGACAGTTATAATTCACCCCTCCACTTT; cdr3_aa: CASSEHDSYNSPLHF
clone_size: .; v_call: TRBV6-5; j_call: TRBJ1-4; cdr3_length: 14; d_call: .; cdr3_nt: TGTGCCAGCAGTTACGGTTGGGAAGATGAAAAACTGTTTTTT; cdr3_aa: CASSYGWEDEKLFF
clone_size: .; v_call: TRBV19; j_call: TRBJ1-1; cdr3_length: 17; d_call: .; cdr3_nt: TGTGCCAGTAGTATAGCCCATGGATGGGAAGCGAACACTGAAGCTTTCTTT; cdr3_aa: CASSIAHGWEANTEAFF
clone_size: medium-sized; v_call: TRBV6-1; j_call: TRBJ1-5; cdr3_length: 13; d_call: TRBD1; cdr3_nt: TGTGCCAGCAGGACAGGGAACAATCAGCCCCAGCATTTT; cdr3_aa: CASRTGNNQPQHF
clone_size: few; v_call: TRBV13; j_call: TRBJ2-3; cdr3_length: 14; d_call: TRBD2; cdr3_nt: TGTGCCAGCAGCTCGGGCGGGAGTAGAGTAACGCAGTATTTT; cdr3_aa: CASSSGGSRVTQYF
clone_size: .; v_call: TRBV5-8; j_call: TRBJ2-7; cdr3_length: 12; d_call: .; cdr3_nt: TGTGCCAGCAGCTTTGGAACCTACGAGCAGTACTTC; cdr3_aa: CASSFGTYEQYF
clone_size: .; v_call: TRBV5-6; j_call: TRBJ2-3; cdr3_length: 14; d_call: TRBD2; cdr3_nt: TGTGCCAGCAGCTGGGGGGGAAACACAGATACGCAGTATTTT; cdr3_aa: CASSWGGNTDTQYF
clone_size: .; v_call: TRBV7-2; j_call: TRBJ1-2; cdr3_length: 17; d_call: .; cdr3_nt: TGTGCCAGCAGCCCCGGGGCCCGGGTGTCCATTCACTATGGCTACACCTTC; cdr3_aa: CASSPGARVSIHYGYTF
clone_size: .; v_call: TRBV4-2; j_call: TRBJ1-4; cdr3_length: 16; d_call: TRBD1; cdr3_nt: TGTGCCAGCAGCCAAGAAAATGGGGACAGGAATGAAAAACTGTTTTTT; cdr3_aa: CASSQENGDRNEKLFF
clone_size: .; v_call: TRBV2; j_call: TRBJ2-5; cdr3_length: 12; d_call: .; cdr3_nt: TGTGCCAGCAGGGGACTGAACGAGACCCAGTACTTC; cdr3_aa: CASRGLNETQYF
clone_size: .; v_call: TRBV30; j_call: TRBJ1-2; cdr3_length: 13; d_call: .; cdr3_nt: TGTGCCTGGAGTCCCGACAGGAACTATGGCTACACCTTC; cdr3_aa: CAWSPDRNYGYTF
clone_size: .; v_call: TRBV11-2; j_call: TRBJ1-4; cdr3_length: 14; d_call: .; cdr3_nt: TGTGCCAGCAGCTCCGGTTTCTCGGGGGAAAAACTGTTTTTT; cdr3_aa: CASSSGFSGEKLFF
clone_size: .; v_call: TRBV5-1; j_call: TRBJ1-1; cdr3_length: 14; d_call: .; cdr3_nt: TGCGCCAGCAGCTACACCGATACGAACACTGAAGCTTTCTTT; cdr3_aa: CASSYTDTNTEAFF
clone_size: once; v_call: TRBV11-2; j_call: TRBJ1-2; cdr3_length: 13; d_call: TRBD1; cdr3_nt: TGTGCCAGCAGCTTCGGGACAGGGGGCGGCTACACCTTC; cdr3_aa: CASSFGTGGGYTF
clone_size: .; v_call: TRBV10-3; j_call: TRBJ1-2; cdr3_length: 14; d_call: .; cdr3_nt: TGTGCCATCAGTGAGTCGGGAGGGACAAGGGGCTACACCTTC; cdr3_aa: CAISESGGTRGYTF
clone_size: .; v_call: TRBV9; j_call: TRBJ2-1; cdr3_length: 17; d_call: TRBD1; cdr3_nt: TGTGCCAGCAGCGTAGGGACAGGACGAAACTCCTACAATGAGCAGTTCTTC; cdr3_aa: CASSVGTGRNSYNEQFF
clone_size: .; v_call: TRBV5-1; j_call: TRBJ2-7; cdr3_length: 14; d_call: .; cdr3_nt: TGCGCCAGCAGGTTGGATCCCGTAACCTACGAGCAGTACTTC; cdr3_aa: CASRLDPVTYEQYF
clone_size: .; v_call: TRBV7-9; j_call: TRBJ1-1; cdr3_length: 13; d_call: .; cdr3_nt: TGTGCCAGCAGCACAGCCCGGGGTACTGAAGCTTTCTTT; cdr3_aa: CASSTARGTEAFF